A selection of T cell receptor beta chains follows, all from one sample in a study of blood T cell repertoires in COVID-19. Here immunoSEQ multiplex PCR was the method, and the copy in TCRdb shows in-frame clones only, minus some. The profile shows 40,000 or so clones, 65% to 90% of them singletons. Material: peripheral blood. The receptors were sampled from a man in his forties with active COVID-19. CDR3s include the opening cysteine and the closing phenylalanine or tryptophan. D genes are given only for firm matches. Expanded clones are given a class, and other clones once, few, many or no size at all.

j_gene: TRBJ2-1
v_gene: TRBV11-2
d_gene: -
abundance: -
CDR3nt: TGTGCCAGCAGCTTTGCCTCAGGCCACGGGGTCGGCAATGAGCAGTTCTTC
CDR3aa: CASSFASGHGVGNEQFF

j_gene: TRBJ2-1
v_gene: TRBV7-9
d_gene: TRBD1
abundance: -
CDR3nt: TGTGCCAGCAGCTTCATGACAGGGGCCAAGAATGAGCAGTTCTTC
CDR3aa: CASSFMTGAKNEQFF

j_gene: TRBJ2-2
v_gene: TRBV7-9
d_gene: TRBD1
abundance: -
CDR3nt: TGTGCCAGCAGCCACACCGGGACAGGGATAAGATGGACAGAGCTGTTTTTT
CDR3aa: CASSHTGTGIRWTELFF

j_gene: TRBJ2-7
v_gene: TRBV13
d_gene: -
abundance: -
CDR3nt: TGTGCCAGCAGCTTATGGGAGGCTCTCTCCTACGAGCAGTACTTC
CDR3aa: CASSLWEALSYEQYF

j_gene: TRBJ1-1
v_gene: TRBV3-1/TRBV3-2
d_gene: -
abundance: -
CDR3nt: TGTGCCAGCAGCCAACTTCCTGGCGGGGGCCGGGGTAATGCTGAAGCTTTCTTT
CDR3aa: CASSQLPGGGRGNAEAFF

j_gene: TRBJ2-2
v_gene: TRBV9
d_gene: TRBD2
abundance: -
CDR3nt: TGTGCCAGCAGCGTAGCTAGCGGGAGGGCCGACACCGGGGAGCTGTTTTTT
CDR3aa: CASSVASGRADTGELFF

j_gene: TRBJ2-1
v_gene: TRBV19
d_gene: TRBD2
abundance: -
CDR3nt: TGTGCCAGTAGTAGCCACGGGGTAGCGGGAGGATACAATGAGCAGTTCTTC
CDR3aa: CASSSHGVAGGYNEQFF

j_gene: TRBJ1-2
v_gene: TRBV6-5
d_gene: TRBD1
abundance: -
CDR3nt: TGTGCCAGCAAAAGGACAGGGGGCGCTTTGGCCGGCTACACCTTC
CDR3aa: CASKRTGGALAGYTF

j_gene: TRBJ2-7
v_gene: TRBV7-8
d_gene: -
abundance: -
CDR3nt: TGTGCCAGCAGCTTAGCGAGGACGGGAGTCGACGAGCAGTACTTC
CDR3aa: CASSLARTGVDEQYF

j_gene: TRBJ2-5
v_gene: TRBV6-5
d_gene: -
abundance: -
CDR3nt: TGTGCCAGCAGAATCACAGGGATCCAAGAGACCCAGTACTTC
CDR3aa: CASRITGIQETQYF

j_gene: TRBJ2-4
v_gene: TRBV4-1
d_gene: TRBD2
abundance: -
CDR3nt: TGCGCCAGCAGCCAGGGTAGCGGGAGGGACAAAAACATTCAGTACTTC
CDR3aa: CASSQGSGRDKNIQYF

j_gene: TRBJ2-1
v_gene: TRBV7-2
d_gene: TRBD1
abundance: -
CDR3nt: TGTGCCAGCAGCTTGGCTGGGACAGGGGGCTACAATGAGCAGTTCTTC
CDR3aa: CASSLAGTGGYNEQFF

j_gene: TRBJ1-2
v_gene: TRBV29-1
d_gene: -
abundance: -
CDR3nt: TGCAGCGTTGAAGGTGGGCAGATAAATGGCTACACCTTC
CDR3aa: CSVEGGQINGYTF

j_gene: TRBJ1-1
v_gene: TRBV5-1
d_gene: -
abundance: -
CDR3nt: TGCGCCAGCAGCTTGAACAGTATGAACACTGAAGCTTTCTTT
CDR3aa: CASSLNSMNTEAFF

j_gene: TRBJ1-5
v_gene: TRBV24-1
d_gene: TRBD1
abundance: -
CDR3nt: TGTGCCACCAGTGGATCAGGGGGCGACGGCAATCAGCCCCAGCATTTT
CDR3aa: CATSGSGGDGNQPQHF

j_gene: TRBJ1-1
v_gene: TRBV28
d_gene: TRBD1
abundance: once
CDR3nt: TGTGCCAGCAGGCCGGGTGACAGGGGTTTGAACACTGAAGCTTTCTTT
CDR3aa: CASRPGDRGLNTEAFF

j_gene: TRBJ1-1
v_gene: TRBV30
d_gene: TRBD1
abundance: -
CDR3nt: TGTGCCTGGAGTGCCTCAAGGGGGCAGACTGAAGCTTTCTTT
CDR3aa: CAWSASRGQTEAFF

j_gene: TRBJ2-1
v_gene: TRBV14
d_gene: -
abundance: -
CDR3nt: TGTGCCAGCAGCCGCCTAGGGGTAGATGAGCAGTTCTTC
CDR3aa: CASSRLGVDEQFF

j_gene: TRBJ1-5
v_gene: TRBV6-1
d_gene: -
abundance: -
CDR3nt: TGTGCCAGCAGTGAAGTGTGGGCCAACAATCAGCCCCAGCATTTT
CDR3aa: CASSEVWANNQPQHF

j_gene: TRBJ2-1
v_gene: TRBV20-1
d_gene: -
abundance: -
CDR3nt: TGCAGTGCTAGTACTAGCCGAAGCTCCTACAATGAGCAGTTCTTC
CDR3aa: CSASTSRSSYNEQFF

j_gene: TRBJ1-1
v_gene: TRBV13
d_gene: TRBD1
abundance: -
CDR3nt: TGTGCCAGCAGCCCTAGGGGACAGACTGAAGCTTTCTTT
CDR3aa: CASSPRGQTEAFF

j_gene: TRBJ1-4
v_gene: TRBV5-6
d_gene: TRBD1
abundance: -
CDR3nt: TGTGCCAGCAGCCGTCTAGACAGGGGGGCTAATGAAAAACTGTTTTTT
CDR3aa: CASSRLDRGANEKLFF

j_gene: TRBJ2-2
v_gene: TRBV4-2
d_gene: TRBD2
abundance: once
CDR3nt: TGTGCCAGCAGCCCGAGGGTCCTAGCGGGAGGGACTGGGGACACCGGGGAGCTGTTTTTT
CDR3aa: CASSPRVLAGGTGDTGELFF

j_gene: TRBJ2-2
v_gene: TRBV7-7
d_gene: -
abundance: -
CDR3nt: TGTGCTAGCAGCTTAACCACATCTTCCGGGGAGCTGTTTTTT
CDR3aa: CASSLTTSSGELFF

j_gene: TRBJ2-4
v_gene: TRBV9
d_gene: -
abundance: -
CDR3nt: TGTGCCAGCATCCACCCCCCCGGGGAAAACATTCAGTACTTC
CDR3aa: CASIHPPGENIQYF

j_gene: TRBJ2-2
v_gene: TRBV10-3
d_gene: TRBD2
abundance: -
CDR3nt: TGTGCCATCAGTGCTAGCGGGAGAAGCACCGGGGAGCTGTTTTTT
CDR3aa: CAISASGRSTGELFF

j_gene: TRBJ1-1
v_gene: TRBV5-4
d_gene: -
abundance: -
CDR3nt: TGTGCCAGCAGCTTGGGGAGTGGAACTGAAGCTTTCTTT
CDR3aa: CASSLGSGTEAFF

j_gene: TRBJ2-1
v_gene: TRBV29-1
d_gene: TRBD2
abundance: -
CDR3nt: TGCAGCGTAGACCCCTGGATAGCGGGAGGCAACAATGAGCAGTTCTTC
CDR3aa: CSVDPWIAGGNNEQFF

j_gene: TRBJ2-1
v_gene: TRBV20-1
d_gene: -
abundance: -
CDR3nt: TGCAGTGCCTTATACAATGAGCAGTTCTTC
CDR3aa: CSALYNEQFF

j_gene: TRBJ2-7
v_gene: TRBV19
d_gene: TRBD2
abundance: -
CDR3nt: TGTGCCAGTAGCGCCCTAGCGGGAGCTTACGAGCAGTACTTC
CDR3aa: CASSALAGAYEQYF

j_gene: TRBJ2-5
v_gene: TRBV12-5
d_gene: TRBD1
abundance: -
CDR3nt: TGTGCTAGTGGTTTAGAAACAGGGGCCGGACTGACCCAGTACTTC
CDR3aa: CASGLETGAGLTQYF

j_gene: TRBJ2-2
v_gene: TRBV7-8
d_gene: -
abundance: few
CDR3nt: TGTGCCAGCAACCGACGGGCTAGCGTTACCGGGGAGCTGTTTTTT
CDR3aa: CASNRRASVTGELFF

j_gene: TRBJ2-5
v_gene: TRBV9
d_gene: -
abundance: -
CDR3nt: TGTGCCAGCAGCGCCCGACAGCTAGAGACCCAGTACTTC
CDR3aa: CASSARQLETQYF

j_gene: TRBJ2-7
v_gene: TRBV18
d_gene: -
abundance: -
CDR3nt: TGTGCCAGCTCATCTACCTACGAGCAGTACTTC
CDR3aa: CASSSTYEQYF

j_gene: TRBJ2-1
v_gene: TRBV6-5
d_gene: -
abundance: -
CDR3nt: TGTGCCAGCAGTTACCTAGGAGGTGAGCAGTTCTTC
CDR3aa: CASSYLGGEQFF

j_gene: TRBJ1-1
v_gene: TRBV5-6
d_gene: TRBD1
abundance: -
CDR3nt: TGTGCCAGCAGTCCCGGGACAGGGGGCGCGGACACTGAAGCTTTCTTT
CDR3aa: CASSPGTGGADTEAFF

j_gene: TRBJ1-3
v_gene: TRBV27
d_gene: -
abundance: -
CDR3nt: TGTGCCAGCAGTTTATCCAGGGGCGATGGAAACACCATATATTTT
CDR3aa: CASSLSRGDGNTIYF

j_gene: TRBJ2-5
v_gene: TRBV7-8
d_gene: -
abundance: -
CDR3nt: TGTGCCAGCAGCTCGGACCGAGGGGAGACCCAGTACTTC
CDR3aa: CASSSDRGETQYF

j_gene: TRBJ1-5
v_gene: TRBV9
d_gene: -
abundance: -
CDR3nt: TGTGCCAGCAGCCCCGACGGGTTAAGGCCCCAGCATTTT
CDR3aa: CASSPDGLRPQHF

j_gene: TRBJ2-1
v_gene: TRBV5-4
d_gene: TRBD2
abundance: few
CDR3nt: TGTGCCAGCAGCTTGCACCTAGCGGGAGGGGAGGGGGAGCAGTTCTTC
CDR3aa: CASSLHLAGGEGEQFF

j_gene: TRBJ2-7
v_gene: TRBV19
d_gene: TRBD1
abundance: -
CDR3nt: TGTGCCAGTAGACCCGGGACAGGGGTCCACGAGCAGTACTTC
CDR3aa: CASRPGTGVHEQYF

j_gene: TRBJ1-1
v_gene: TRBV28
d_gene: -
abundance: -
CDR3nt: TGTGCCAGCAGTCCTCCTGCTGGGGAGGGAGCTTTCTTT
CDR3aa: CASSPPAGEGAFF

j_gene: TRBJ2-7
v_gene: TRBV3-1/TRBV3-2
d_gene: -
abundance: -
CDR3nt: TGTGCCAGCAGCCAAGGGTCAGGCCGCAGCGAGCAGTACTTC
CDR3aa: CASSQGSGRSEQYF

j_gene: TRBJ1-5
v_gene: TRBV4-1
d_gene: -
abundance: few
CDR3nt: TGCGCCAGCAGCCAAGAGGCAGGGCTAGATCAGCCCCAGCATTTT
CDR3aa: CASSQEAGLDQPQHF

j_gene: TRBJ2-7
v_gene: TRBV19
d_gene: TRBD2
abundance: -
CDR3nt: TGTGCCAGTAGTACTGGGACTAGCGGGTACGAGCAGTACTTC
CDR3aa: CASSTGTSGYEQYF

j_gene: TRBJ2-1
v_gene: TRBV19
d_gene: -
abundance: -
CDR3nt: TGTGCCAGTAGTCAAGGGGGGGATTACAATGAGCAGTTCTTC
CDR3aa: CASSQGGDYNEQFF

j_gene: TRBJ2-7
v_gene: TRBV7-9
d_gene: -
abundance: few
CDR3nt: TGTGCCAGCAGCTCCCGACAGTGGGACGAGCAGTACTTC
CDR3aa: CASSSRQWDEQYF

j_gene: TRBJ1-5
v_gene: TRBV10-3
d_gene: TRBD1
abundance: -
CDR3nt: TGTGCCATCAGTGGGACAGGGAGGACTCAGCCCCAGCATTTT
CDR3aa: CAISGTGRTQPQHF

j_gene: TRBJ2-5
v_gene: TRBV27
d_gene: TRBD2
abundance: -
CDR3nt: TGTGCCAGCAGTCCAAACCTACGACTGGCTAGCGGGATGGGAGAGACCCAGTACTTC
CDR3aa: CASSPNLRLASGMGETQYF

j_gene: TRBJ2-2
v_gene: TRBV27
d_gene: -
abundance: once
CDR3nt: TGTGCCAGCAGTTTATATGCCCGTTCGGGGATAGCGGCGAACACCGGGGAGCTGTTTTTT
CDR3aa: CASSLYARSGIAANTGELFF

j_gene: TRBJ1-1
v_gene: TRBV7-3
d_gene: -
abundance: -
CDR3nt: TGTGCCAGCAGCGCCGACAGGAACACTGAAGCTTTCTTT
CDR3aa: CASSADRNTEAFF

j_gene: TRBJ2-3
v_gene: TRBV28
d_gene: TRBD2
abundance: once
CDR3nt: TGTGCCAGCACCGTGGGACTAGCGGGAGTAGATACGCAGTATTTT
CDR3aa: CASTVGLAGVDTQYF

j_gene: TRBJ2-5
v_gene: TRBV30
d_gene: -
abundance: -
CDR3nt: TGTGCCTGGAGTATAGTGGGACTTATGAAGACCCAGTACTTC
CDR3aa: CAWSIVGLMKTQYF

j_gene: TRBJ2-2
v_gene: TRBV6-5
d_gene: TRBD1
abundance: -
CDR3nt: TGTGCCAGCAGAACCCGGACAGGAGAACACCGGGAGCTGTTTTTT
CDR3aa: CASRTRTGEHRELFF

j_gene: TRBJ2-7
v_gene: TRBV5-1
d_gene: TRBD2
abundance: -
CDR3nt: TGCGCCAGCAGCTTGGCCGTTTCTAGCGGTTCCTACGAGCAGTACTTC
CDR3aa: CASSLAVSSGSYEQYF

j_gene: TRBJ2-3
v_gene: TRBV27
d_gene: TRBD2
abundance: -
CDR3nt: TGTGCCTTCGGCCGGGCTAGCGGTGGTTGGGATACGCAGTATTTT
CDR3aa: CAFGRASGGWDTQYF

j_gene: TRBJ2-7
v_gene: TRBV5-6
d_gene: -
abundance: -
CDR3nt: TGTGCCAGCAGCGGATTTGCTAGCCTCCACGAGCAGTACTTC
CDR3aa: CASSGFASLHEQYF

j_gene: TRBJ1-3
v_gene: TRBV6-5
d_gene: -
abundance: -
CDR3nt: TGTGCCAGCACCTACAGGAACTCTGGAAACACCATATATTTT
CDR3aa: CASTYRNSGNTIYF

j_gene: TRBJ1-2
v_gene: TRBV29-1
d_gene: -
abundance: -
CDR3nt: TGCAGCGCAAGGGGGAACTATGGCTACACCTTC
CDR3aa: CSARGNYGYTF